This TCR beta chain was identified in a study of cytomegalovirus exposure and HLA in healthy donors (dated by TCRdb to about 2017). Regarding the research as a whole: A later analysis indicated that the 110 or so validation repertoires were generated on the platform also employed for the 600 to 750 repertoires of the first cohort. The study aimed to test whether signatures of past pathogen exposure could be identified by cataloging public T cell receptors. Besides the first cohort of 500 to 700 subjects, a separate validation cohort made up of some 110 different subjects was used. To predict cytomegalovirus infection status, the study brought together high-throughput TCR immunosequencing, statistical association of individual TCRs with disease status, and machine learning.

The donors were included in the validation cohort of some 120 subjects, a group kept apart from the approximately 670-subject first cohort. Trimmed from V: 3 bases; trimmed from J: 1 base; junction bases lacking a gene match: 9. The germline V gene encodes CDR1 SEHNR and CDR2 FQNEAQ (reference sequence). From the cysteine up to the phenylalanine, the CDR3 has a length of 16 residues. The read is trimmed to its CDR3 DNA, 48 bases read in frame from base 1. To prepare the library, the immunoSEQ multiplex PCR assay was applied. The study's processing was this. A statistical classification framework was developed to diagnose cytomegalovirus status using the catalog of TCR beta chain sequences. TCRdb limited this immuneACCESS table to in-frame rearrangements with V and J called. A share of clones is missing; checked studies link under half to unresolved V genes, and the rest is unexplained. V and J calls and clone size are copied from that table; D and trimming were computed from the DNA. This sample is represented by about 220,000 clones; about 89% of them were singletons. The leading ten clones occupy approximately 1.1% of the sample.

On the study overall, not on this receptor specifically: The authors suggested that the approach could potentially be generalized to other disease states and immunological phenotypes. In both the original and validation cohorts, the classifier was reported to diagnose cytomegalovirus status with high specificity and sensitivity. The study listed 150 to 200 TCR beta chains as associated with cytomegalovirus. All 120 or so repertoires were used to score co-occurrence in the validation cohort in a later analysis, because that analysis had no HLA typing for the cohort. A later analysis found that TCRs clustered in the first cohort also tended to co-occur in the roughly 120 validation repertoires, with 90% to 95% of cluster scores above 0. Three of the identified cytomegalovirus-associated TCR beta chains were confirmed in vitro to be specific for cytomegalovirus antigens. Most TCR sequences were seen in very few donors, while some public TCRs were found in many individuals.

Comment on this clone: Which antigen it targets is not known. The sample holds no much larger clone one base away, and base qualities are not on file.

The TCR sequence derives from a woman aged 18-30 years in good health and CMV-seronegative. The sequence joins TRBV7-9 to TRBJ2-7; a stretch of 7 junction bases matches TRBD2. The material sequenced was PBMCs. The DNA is TGTGCCAGCAGCTTGGGGGGGACTCTCCTTTCCTACGAGCAGTACTTC. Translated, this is CASSLGGTLLSYEQYF. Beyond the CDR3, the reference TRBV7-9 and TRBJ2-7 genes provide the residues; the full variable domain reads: DTGVSQNPRHKITKRGQNVTFRCDPISEHNRLYWYRQTLGQGPEFLTYFQNEAQLEKSRLLSDRFSAERPKGSFSTLEIQRTEQGDSAMYLCASSLGGTLLSYEQYFGPGTRLTVT.